This T cell receptor (beta chain) was identified during a study of cytomegalovirus exposure and HLA in healthy donors. General observations from the study: Highly shared sequence variants in one cluster were likely a sequencing artifact.

PCR primers comprised 60 Vbeta and 13 Jbeta primers. The assay was immunoSEQ multiplex PCR, and TCRdb's table has in-frame clones only and misses some. The sample contains fewer than 150,000 clones, more than 75% of which appear only once. The sample holds one count of this clone. Its antigen is still unknown. CDR1 is PRHDT, CDR2 FYEKMQ, per germline (reference sequence). Trimming took 6 bases from V and 5 from J, leaving 16 bases between them. CDR3 length: 14 residues. The sample comprised PBMCs. The sequence derives from a woman between 35 and 50 years old in good health and CMV-seropositive. V usage is TRBV13 and J usage is TRBJ1-1, with a tentative D call TRBD1 (5 bases). The CDR3 protein is CASSRTGKSTEAFF. CDR3 in DNA: TGTGCCAGCAGTCGAACAGGAAAATCGACTGAAGCTTTCTTT.